The 16 T cell receptor beta chains below come from one sample, sequenced in a study of blood T cell repertoires in COVID-19. Sequencing was performed with immunoSEQ multiplex PCR; in TCRdb, only in-frame clones are kept and a portion is missing. The sample records around 140,000 clones, 84% being singletons. Sequences were obtained from peripheral blood. These TCRs come from a man aged 55 to 69 with active or convalescent COVID-19.

This chain connects TRBV2 to TRBJ2-5; 9 nucleotides line up with TRBD1. This CDR3 has 16 residues. The V gene's germline CDR1 is SNHLY and CDR2 FYNNEI. Losses at the gene ends were 6 bases for V and 3 bases for J; bases not matched to a gene: 11. The CDR3 spells CASSIQGARRKETQYF. The DNA of the CDR3 is TGTGCCAGCAGCATACAGGGGGCCAGACGGAAAGAGACCCAGTACTTC.

In its sample, this clone was seen once. The rearrangement uses TRBV20-1 and TRBJ1-1; D is perhaps TRBD1 (5 bases). Trimming took off 2 bases at V and 7 bases at J, with 8 bases between the two ends. There are 11 residues in the CDR3. In germline, CDR1 is DFQATT, CDR2 SNEGSKA (reference sequence). Here the CDR3 DNA reads TGCAGTGCTAGACAGGGCCTTGAAGCTTTCTTT. Its translation is CSARQGLEAFF.

The chain carries TRBV19 and TRBJ2-6; 13 bases map to TRBD2. The germline V gene has CDR1 LNHDA and CDR2 SQIVND (reference sequence). The junction had 6 bases not matched to a gene; V was cut back by 4 bases and J by 0 bases. The length of the CDR3 is 19 residues. The CDR3 coding sequence is TGTGCCAGTAGTAACGAAAGACTAGCGGGGGGCTCTGGGGCCAACGTCCTGACTTTC. Translated, it gives CASSNERLAGGSGANVLTF.

This rearrangement joins TRBV12-5 to TRBJ1-5, with a possible D match to TRBD1 (5 bases). The CDR3 contains 16 residues. Germline values: CDR1 LGHNT, CDR2 FRNRAP. The V end lost 1 base, the J end lost 5 bases, and 15 bases lay between the germline ends. The CDR3 reads CASGLAGGAIHQPQHF. The CDR3 DNA is TGTGCTAGTGGTTTGGCGGGAGGGGCAATTCATCAGCCCCAGCATTTT. The entire variable domain, with the rest obtained from reference TRBV12-5 and TRBJ1-5, is as follows: DARVTQTPRHKVTEMGQEVTMRCQPILGHNTVFWYRQTMMQGLELLAYFRNRAPLDDSGMPKDRFSAEMPDATLATLKIQPSEPRDSAVYFCASGLAGGAIHQPQHFGDGTRLSIL.

This clone came up once. This chain connects TRBV10-3 to TRBJ1-5; 10 positions agree with TRBD1. The germline CDR1 and CDR2 sequences are ENHRY and SYGVKD. V was pared by 0 bases and J by 6 bases, with 17 bases of the junction left unmatched. This CDR3 has 20 residues. In nucleotides, the CDR3 is TGTGCCATCAGTGAGTCGACAGGCAGAGGGACAGGGGCCTCGGGTCAGCCCCAGCATTTT. It translates to CAISESTGRGTGASGQPQHF.

This clone was seen a single time. The chain employs TRBV27 and TRBJ1-6; the match to TRBD1 covers 7 bases. This CDR3 comprises 18 residues. The ends lost 5 bases at V and 0 bases at J; junction bases unmatched: 10. Looked up from germline, CDR1 is MNHEY and CDR2 is SMNVEV (reference sequence). The CDR3 loop reads CASSPGGQFSSYNSPLHF. DNA of the CDR3: TGTGCCAGCAGTCCTGGGGGACAGTTCAGCTCCTATAATTCACCCCTCCACTTT.

In its sample, this clone was seen once. CDR3 in amino acids: CASSQSGLLHF. For the CDR3, the DNA is TGTGCCAGCAGCCAATCAGGCCTCCTCCACTTT. The genes are TRBV3-1 (or the pseudogene TRBV3-2) and TRBJ1-6; D unclear. The CDR3 is made up of 11 amino acids. The germline gives CDR1 LGHDT, CDR2 YNNKEL (reference sequence). V lost 2 bases and J lost 15, with 8 bases in between.

The rearrangement joins TRBV5-1 to TRBJ2-7; 7 bases fit TRBD2. With 0 bases clipped from V and 4 bases from J, the junction kept 7 bases outside the gene matches. CDR3 size: 15 residues. Germline lookup yields CDR1 SGHRS and CDR2 YFSETQ. The CDR3 region has the DNA TGCGCCAGCAGCTTGGCGGCTAGCGGAGTATACGAGCAGTACTTC. Protein: CASSLAASGVYEQYF.

The rearrangement joins TRBV7-2 to TRBJ1-4; 8 bases map to TRBD1. CDR1 SGHTA and CDR2 FQGNSA come from the germline V gene. This CDR3 contains 15 residues. Trimming cost V 4 bases and J 5 bases; bases outside gene matches: 6. The CDR3 bases are TGTGCCAGCAGCTACCGGACAGGGCTAAATGAAAAACTGTTTTTT. It specifies CASSYRTGLNEKLFF.

This clone was seen just once. The rearrangement links TRBV7-6 to TRBJ2-7, with 8 nucleotides matching TRBD1. Germline lookup yields CDR1 SGHVS and CDR2 FNYEAQ. The CDR3 has 19 amino acids. Trimming removed 1 base from V and 2 bases from J; junction bases left unmatched: 16. The CDR3 nucleotides read TGTGCCAGCAGCTTAGGGGCAGGGGGCGCGGGATTGCGGGCCTACGAGCAGTACTTC. It is translated as CASSLGAGGAGLRAYEQYF.

The chain employs TRBV24-1 and TRBJ1-1; D is ambiguous. Germline V gene lookup returns CDR1 KGHDR and CDR2 SFDVKD. CDR3 size: 13 residues. V lost 5 bases, J lost 1 base, and 7 bases lay in between. CDR3 coding DNA: TGTGCCACCAGTGGGGAGACGAACACTGAAGCTTTCTTT. It yields the protein CATSGETNTEAFF.

The J gene is TRBJ2-1, the V gene TRBV6-6; the match to TRBD1 covers 7 bases. V lost 0 bases to trimming and J lost 4 bases; unmatched junction nucleotides: 6. The length of the CDR3 is 16 residues. Looked up from germline, CDR1 is MNHNY and CDR2 is SVGAGI (reference sequence). The CDR3 loop reads CASSYSPRQGYNEQFF. CDR3 nucleotides: TGTGCCAGCAGTTACTCTCCGAGACAGGGATACAATGAGCAGTTCTTC.

The rearrangement uses TRBV4-3 and TRBJ2-3; no clear D gene. Germline V gene data show CDR1 as LGHNA and CDR2 as YSLEER. CDR3 length: 14 amino acids. V was pared by 1 base and J by 2 bases, with 7 bases between. CDR3 DNA sequence: TGCGCCAGCAGCCAAGCATACAACACAGATACGCAGTATTTT. Translated, it gives CASSQAYNTDTQYF.

This sequence joins TRBV5-1 and TRBJ1-2; maybe TRBD1 (5 bases). The CDR3 covers 15 residues. V was cut by 0 bases and J by 2 bases, with 11 bases left in between. The V gene's germline CDR1 is SGHRS and CDR2 YFSETQ. CDR3 amino acids: CASSLGTLSNYGYTF. The CDR3, as DNA: TGCGCCAGCAGCTTGGGGACATTGTCCAACTATGGCTACACCTTC.

This rearrangement joins TRBV5-1 to TRBJ1-1, with a tentative D call TRBD1 (6 bases). This CDR3 has 13 amino acids. Deletions cut 4 bases from V and 7 bases from J, with 14 bases between. Germline V CDR1 and CDR2: SGHRS, YFSETQ. The CDR3 DNA is TGCGCCAGCAGCCTACCAGACAGGTTTGAAGCTTTCTTT. Its protein product is CASSLPDRFEAFF.

The V and J genes are TRBV5-6 and TRBJ2-5, with 9 bases identical to TRBD2. Germline V gene lookup returns CDR1 SGHDT and CDR2 YYEEEE. The CDR3 is 15 residues long. After removal of 1 base from V and 5 bases from J, the junction contained 6 bases not matched to a gene. CDR3 residues: CASSLIAGVGETQYF. Written as DNA, the CDR3 is TGTGCCAGCAGCTTGATAGCGGGAGTAGGGGAGACCCAGTACTTC.